Detailed here is one T cell receptor beta chain. Its matching antigen is unknown. The CDR3 length is 14 residues. Trimming shortened V by 3 bases and J by 0 bases, and 8 bases separated the two germline ends. Germline CDR1 and CDR2: SGHDN and FVKESK. The data originate from a study of STAT3 mutations in large granular lymphocyte leukemia. Produced via immunoSEQ multiplex PCR; TCRdb's table is partial and in-frame only. Of about 16,000 clones listed, approximately 84% are singletons. Overall study results and limits: TCR clonotype switching after therapy occurred in about 30% of the 18 patients. In some patients, a small highly pathogenic clone possibly went undetected. In T-cell large granular lymphocyte leukemia, about half of patients showed multiple immunodominant subclonotypes. In several patients, dominant TCR clone burden exceeded STAT3 mutant burden.

This TCR came from a man over 45 with T-cell large granular lymphocyte leukemia. Some clones in this sample may be carry-over from other donors' samples. The rearrangement links TRBV14 to TRBJ2-5; D not certain. Sequencing input: peripheral blood mononuclear cells. Here the CDR3 reads CASSHYRDQETQYF. Written as DNA, the CDR3 is TGTGCCAGCAGCCACTACCGGGACCAAGAGACCCAGTACTTC.